This T cell receptor (beta chain) stems from a study of T cells in Graves' hyperthyroidism and ophthalmopathy. Using RNA transcripts as the source, TCR beta CDR3 regions were amplified. The TCR CDR3 first-round RT-PCR relied on the HTBI primer set. TCRdb re-called the multiplex PCR reads through MiXCR, storing one row per CDR3 protein. The sample contains more than 300,000 distinct CDR3 sequences, about a sixth of which appear only once. V was pared by 3 bases and J by 7 bases, with 23 bases of the junction left unmatched. The CDR3 contains 20 residues. The chain carries TRBV12-3 or TRBV12-4 and TRBJ2-1, with 8 bases fitting TRBD2. The sequenced sample was blood. The sequence was collected from a woman in her 30s with Graves' hyperthyroidism that later progressed to Graves' ophthalmopathy. The CDR3 is CASSLEGFAGGLLRGNEQFF. CDR3 in DNA: TGTGCCAGCAGTTTGGAAGGGTTTGCGGGAGGACTCTTGCGGGGGAATGAGCAGTTCTTC.